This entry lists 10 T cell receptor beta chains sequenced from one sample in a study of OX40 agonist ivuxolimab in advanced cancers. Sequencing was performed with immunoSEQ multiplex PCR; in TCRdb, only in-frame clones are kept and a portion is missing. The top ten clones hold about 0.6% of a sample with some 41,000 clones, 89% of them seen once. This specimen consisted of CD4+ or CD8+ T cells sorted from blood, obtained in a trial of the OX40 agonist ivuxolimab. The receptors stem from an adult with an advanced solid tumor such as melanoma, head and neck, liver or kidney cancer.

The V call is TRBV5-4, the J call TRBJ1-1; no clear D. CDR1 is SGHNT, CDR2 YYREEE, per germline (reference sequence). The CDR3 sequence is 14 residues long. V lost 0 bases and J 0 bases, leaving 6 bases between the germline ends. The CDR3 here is CASSLAKMNTEAFF. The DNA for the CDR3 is TGTGCCAGCAGCTTGGCTAAGATGAACACTGAAGCTTTCTTT.

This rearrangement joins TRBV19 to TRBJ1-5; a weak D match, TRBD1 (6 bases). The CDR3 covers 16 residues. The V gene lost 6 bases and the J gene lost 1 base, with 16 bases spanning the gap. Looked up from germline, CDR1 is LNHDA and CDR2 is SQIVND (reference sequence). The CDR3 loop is CASSQPRGQSNQPQHF. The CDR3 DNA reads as TGTGCCAGTAGCCAACCCCGCGGACAGAGCAATCAGCCCCAGCATTTT. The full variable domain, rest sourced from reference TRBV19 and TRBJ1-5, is DGGITQSPKYLFRKEGQNVTLSCEQNLNHDAMYWYRQDPGQGLRLIYYSQIVNDFQKGDIAEGYSVSREKKESFPLTVTSAQKNPTAFYLCASSQPRGQSNQPQHFGDGTRLSIL.

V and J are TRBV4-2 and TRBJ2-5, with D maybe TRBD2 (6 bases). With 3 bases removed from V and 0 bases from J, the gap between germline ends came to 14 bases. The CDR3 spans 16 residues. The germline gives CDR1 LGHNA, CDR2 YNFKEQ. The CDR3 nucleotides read TGTGCCAGCAGCCAGGAATCTAGCGTGTACCAAGAGACCCAGTACTTC. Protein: CASSQESSVYQETQYF.

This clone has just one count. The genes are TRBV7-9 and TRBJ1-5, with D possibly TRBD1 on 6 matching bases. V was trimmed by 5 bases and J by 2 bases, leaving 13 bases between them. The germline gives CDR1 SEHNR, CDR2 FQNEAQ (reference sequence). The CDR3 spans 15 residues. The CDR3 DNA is TGTGCCAGCAGCCCCCCTGCAGGGGGCAATCAGCCCCAGCATTTT. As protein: CASSPPAGGNQPQHF.

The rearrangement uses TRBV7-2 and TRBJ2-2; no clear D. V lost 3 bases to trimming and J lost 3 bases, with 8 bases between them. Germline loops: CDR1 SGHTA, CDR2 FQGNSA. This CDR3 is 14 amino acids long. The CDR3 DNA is TGTGCCAGCAGCTTCGCGGCAGACACCGGGGAGCTGTTTTTT. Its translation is CASSFAADTGELFF. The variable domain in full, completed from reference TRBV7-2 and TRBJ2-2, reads GAGVSQSPSNKVTEKGKDVELRCDPISGHTALYWYRQSLGQGLEFLIYFQGNSAPDKSGLPSDRFSAERTGGSVSTLTIQRTQQEDSAVYLCASSFAADTGELFFGEGSRLTVL.

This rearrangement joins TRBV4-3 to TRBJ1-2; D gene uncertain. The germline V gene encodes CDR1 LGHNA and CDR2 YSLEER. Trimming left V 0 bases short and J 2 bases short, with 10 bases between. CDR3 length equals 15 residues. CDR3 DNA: TGCGCCAGCAGCCAAGATGGGAACATCAACTATGGCTACACCTTC. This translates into CASSQDGNINYGYTF.

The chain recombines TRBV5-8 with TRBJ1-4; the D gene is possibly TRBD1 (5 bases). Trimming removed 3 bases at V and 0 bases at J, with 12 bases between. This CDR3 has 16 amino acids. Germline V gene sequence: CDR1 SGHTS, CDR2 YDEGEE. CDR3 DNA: TGTGCCAGCAGCTCGGGGCAGGGTGCAACTAATGAAAAACTGTTTTTT. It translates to CASSSGQGATNEKLFF.

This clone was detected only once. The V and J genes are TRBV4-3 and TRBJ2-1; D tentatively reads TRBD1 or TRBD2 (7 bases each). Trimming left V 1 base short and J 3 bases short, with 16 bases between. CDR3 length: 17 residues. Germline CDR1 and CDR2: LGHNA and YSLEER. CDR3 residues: CASSQVQGGPNYNEQFF. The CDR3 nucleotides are TGCGCCAGCAGCCAAGTCCAGGGGGGGCCCAACTACAATGAGCAGTTCTTC.

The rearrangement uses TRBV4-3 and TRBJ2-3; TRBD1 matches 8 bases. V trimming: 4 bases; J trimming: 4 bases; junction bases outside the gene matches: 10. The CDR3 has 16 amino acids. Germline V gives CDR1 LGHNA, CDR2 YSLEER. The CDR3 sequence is CASSLEGTGQSDTQYF. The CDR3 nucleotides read TGCGCCAGCAGCCTTGAAGGGACAGGTCAATCAGATACGCAGTATTTT.

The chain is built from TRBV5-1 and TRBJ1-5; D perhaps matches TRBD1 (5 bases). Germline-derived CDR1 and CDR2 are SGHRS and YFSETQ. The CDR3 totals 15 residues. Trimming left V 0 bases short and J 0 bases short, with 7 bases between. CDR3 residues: CASSLEGYSNQPQHF. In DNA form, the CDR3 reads TGCGCCAGCAGCTTGGAGGGGTATAGCAATCAGCCCCAGCATTTT.